This T cell receptor beta chain was documented in a study of human T cells and chemical hapten exposure. Study details: Subjects had 2% DPC placed on 2 cm by 2 cm of upper inner arm skin for sensitization.

Concerning this clonotype: The antigen is undetermined.

V was cut by 2 bases and J by 6 bases, with 10 bases left in between. This CDR3 spans 14 amino acids. Study-level results: Expanded TCRs produced significantly more large CDR3 similarity clusters than controls did.

Individual cDNA molecules received unique molecular identifiers in the library. TCRdb re-called the RACE reads through MiXCR, storing one row per CDR3 protein. The table lists over 100,000 distinct CDR3 sequences, 11% of them singletons, with 2% to 2.5% in the top ten. Stated time point: patch test 3, about 24 weeks after DPC sensitization. As for treatment: therapeutic diphenylcyclopropenone sensitization with weekly scalp DPC. Blood draws preceded each patch test application. The receptor comes from a woman between 45 and 65 years old with alopecia areata. Some clones in this sample may be carry-over from other donors' samples. The sample in question was whole blood, obtained in connection with sensitization to the hapten diphenylcyclopropenone (DPC). This chain uses TRBV12-3 or TRBV12-4 with TRBJ1-4; D gene ambiguous. The CDR3 DNA reads TGTGCCAGCAGTTTAAGGAGGGAGTATGAAAAACTGTTTTTT. Its translation: CASSLRREYEKLFF.